This TCR beta chain stems from a study of blood T cell repertoires in COVID-19. Study-level information: The cDNA or gDNA used as material had been derived from T cells, B-cell-depleted T cells, or PBMCs.

This CDR3 spans 17 amino acids. The germline CDR1 and CDR2 sequences are SGHAT and FQNNGV. Trimming removed 5 bases from V and 2 bases from J; junction bases left unmatched: 8. Allocation to cohorts depended on clinical history reported by the participants. Donors in Cohort 3 who had recovered were those with two negative PCRs, healthcare professional clearance, or resolution of their symptoms. Per the original data handling: Quantification of nucleated cells was approximated via reference gene primer amplification. The repertoire was sequenced with immunoSEQ multiplex PCR; TCRdb's copy has only in-frame clones and lacks some. Clone size and the V and J calls come from that table; the DNA yielded D and trimming. This sample has 140,000 to 150,000 clones; roughly 90% occur once, and the top ten carry less than 4.5%.

The TCR sequence derives from a man aged 45 to 65 who had recovered from COVID-19. The chain couples TRBV11-2 to TRBJ2-6; TRBD1 aligns across 8 bases. What was sequenced was PBMCs or T cells enriched from blood (not recorded which). CDR3 loop: CASSVGQGMAGANVLTF. The CDR3 DNA reads TGTGCCAGCAGCGTCGGACAGGGAATGGCTGGGGCCAACGTCCTGACTTTC.